This TCR beta chain derives from a study of T cells in Graves' hyperthyroidism and ophthalmopathy. At the level of the study: Peripheral blood was collected at initial diagnosis, before any treatment.

CDR1 and CDR2 (germline): SGHRS, YFSETQ. The CDR3 has 13 amino acids. Amplification targeted TCR beta CDR3 regions from RNA transcripts. During a first-round RT-PCR of the TCR CDR3, the HTBI primer set was used. Via MiXCR, TCRdb re-called the multiplex PCR reads, giving one row per CDR3 protein. The profile shows about 320,000 distinct CDR3 sequences, 16% of them singletons. In making diagnoses, clinical symptoms, serum thyroxine and TRAb, thyroid ultrasound and orbital computed tomography were all used. General study points: Among thyroid clonotypes expanded above 0.001, most also appeared in blood.

Comments on this clonotype: Its cognate antigen is unknown. One junction end disagrees with the germline gene, perhaps due to a read error.

This TCR derives from a man aged 30 to 45 with Graves' hyperthyroidism. This sequence joins TRBV5-1 and TRBJ2-7, with 7 bases matching TRBD2. Specimen: blood. CDR3 sequence: CASSAGVSYEQYF. Written as DNA, the CDR3 is TGTGCCAGCAGCGCGGGGGTCTCCTACGAGCAGTACTTC.